This T cell receptor (beta chain) was recorded in a study of T cells after yellow fever vaccination. The table lists this clonotype with a few counts. Its antigen is still unknown. Per the germline V gene, CDR1 is SGHRS and CDR2 is YFSETQ. This CDR3 has 15 amino acids. Trimming cost V 1 base and J 5 bases, with 12 bases left between them. TCRdb fed the 5' RACE reads into MiXCR, producing one record per CDR3 protein. The sample includes some 300,000 distinct CDR3 sequences, roughly a tenth of them seen just once. Notes on the study in general: Abundant bulk-population clonotypes could contaminate the FACS-sorted repertoires.

V gene TRBV5-1 combines with J gene TRBJ2-2; no clear D gene. The starting material was CD4+ T cells sorted from PBMCs, obtained 45 days after the yellow fever booster vaccination. The TCR was taken from a man aged 18-30 years who received the YFV17D yellow fever vaccine. Here the CDR3 reads CASSLFQRVTGELFF. In DNA form, the CDR3 reads TGCGCCAGCAGCTTGTTCCAACGGGTAACCGGGGAGCTGTTTTTT.